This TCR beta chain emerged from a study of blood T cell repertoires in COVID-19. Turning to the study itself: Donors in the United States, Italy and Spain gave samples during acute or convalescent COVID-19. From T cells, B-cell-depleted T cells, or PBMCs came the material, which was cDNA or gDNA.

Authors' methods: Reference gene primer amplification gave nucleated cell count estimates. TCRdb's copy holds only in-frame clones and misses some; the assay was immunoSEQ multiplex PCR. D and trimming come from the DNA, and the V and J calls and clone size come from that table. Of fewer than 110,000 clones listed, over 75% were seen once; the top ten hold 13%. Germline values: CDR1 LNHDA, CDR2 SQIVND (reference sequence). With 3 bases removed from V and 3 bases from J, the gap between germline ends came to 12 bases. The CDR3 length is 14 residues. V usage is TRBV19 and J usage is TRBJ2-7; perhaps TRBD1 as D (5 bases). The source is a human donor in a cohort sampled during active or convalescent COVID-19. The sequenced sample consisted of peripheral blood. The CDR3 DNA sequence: TGTGCCAGTAGTATTTTAGGGGAAAGCTACGAGCAGTACTTC. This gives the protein CASSILGESYEQYF.